One sample yielded the 22 T cell receptor beta chains listed below, sequenced in a study of OX40 agonist ivuxolimab in advanced cancers. Only in-frame clones appear in the TCRdb table, and some are missing; sequencing was by immunoSEQ multiplex PCR. The data contain approximately 80,000 clones, about nine tenths of them singletons. The sequences come from CD4+ or CD8+ T cells sorted from blood, collected in a trial of the OX40 agonist ivuxolimab. The receptors originated from an adult with an advanced solid tumor such as melanoma, head and neck, liver or kidney cancer.

This clone was counted once. The chain carries TRBV7-9 and TRBJ1-2; 8 bases align to TRBD1. CDR1 is SEHNR, CDR2 FQNEAQ, per germline (reference sequence). Trimming cost V 1 base and J 4 bases; bases outside gene matches: 8. This CDR3 spans 16 amino acids. The CDR3 sequence is CASSLGGAGGGYGYTF. Here the CDR3 DNA reads TGTGCCAGCAGCTTAGGAGGGGCAGGGGGCGGCTATGGCTACACCTTC.

The CDR3 region has the DNA TGTGCCAGCAGCAAAACCAGGGGGCGGACTGAAGCTTTCTTT. Residues: CASSKTRGRTEAFF. The rearrangement uses TRBV7-8 and TRBJ1-1, with TRBD1 identical over 8 bases. Looked up from germline, CDR1 is SGHVS and CDR2 is FQNEAQ. Unmatched junction bases numbered 7, after V lost 5 bases and J lost 5 bases. The CDR3 loop spans 14 amino acids.

V and J are TRBV28 and TRBJ2-5, with D hard to call. CDR3 size: 12 residues. The ends were cut back, 2 bases at V and 11 bases at J, with 12 bases in the middle. CDR1 is MDHEN and CDR2 is SYDVKM in the germline V gene. CDR3 nucleotide sequence: TGTGCCAGCAGTTTAATTAGAGAGGAGCAGTACTTC. The encoded protein is CASSLIREEQYF.

The chain uses TRBV28 and TRBJ1-2; D gene ambiguous. The V and J ends lost 8 bases and 3 bases respectively, with 4 bases between them. This CDR3 is 10 amino acids long. In germline, CDR1 is MDHEN, CDR2 SYDVKM. This CDR3 is CASYYYGYTF. The CDR3 DNA reads TGTGCCAGCTATTACTATGGCTACACCTTC.

The chain employs TRBV18 and TRBJ2-7; D may match TRBD1 or TRBD2 (6 bases each). The CDR3 loop spans 15 amino acids. Trimming stripped 0 bases from V and 5 bases from J, with 14 bases between. Germline values: CDR1 KGHSH, CDR2 LQKENI. CDR3 sequence (DNA): TGTGCCAGCTCACCACCGACAGAGAGGGGGGACGAGCAGTACTTC. It is translated as CASSPPTERGDEQYF.

This clone was counted only a few times. The V call is TRBV7-9, the J call TRBJ1-1; unclear D gene. Germline V gene data show CDR1 as SEHNR and CDR2 as FQNEAQ (reference sequence). V lost 2 bases, J lost 7 bases, and 14 bases lay in between. CDR3 size: 14 residues. CDR3: CASSLLAADGEAFF. CDR3 nucleotide sequence: TGTGCCAGCAGCTTATTGGCCGCGGACGGTGAAGCTTTCTTT.

CDR3 sequence reads: CASSLRYEQYF. The CDR3 DNA reads TGTGCCAGCAGTTTACGTTACGAGCAGTACTTC. The chain uses TRBV28 and TRBJ2-7; D not resolved. The CDR3 has 11 residues. CDR1 and CDR2 (germline): MDHEN, SYDVKM. Trimming removed 2 bases from V and 4 bases from J, with 3 bases in between.

This clone was picked up a small number of times. The V call is TRBV5-1, the J call TRBJ2-7; TRBD1 or TRBD2 may be the D gene (5 bases each). Deletions cut 5 bases from V and 4 bases from J, with 10 bases between. The CDR3 sequence is 12 residues long. Looked up from germline, CDR1 is SGHRS and CDR2 is YFSETQ. The CDR3 DNA follows: TGCGCCAGCAGTTCTGAGGGGTACGAGCAGTACTTC. Translation gives CASSSEGYEQYF.

The V call is TRBV15, the J call TRBJ2-5; perhaps TRBD2 as D (6 bases). From germline, CDR1 is LNHNV and CDR2 YYDKDF (reference sequence). V was shortened by 1 base and J by 5 bases, with 11 bases between the two germline ends. CDR3 size: 14 residues. The CDR3 loop is CATSRGARGETQYF. The CDR3 DNA follows: TGTGCCACCAGCAGAGGGGCCCGGGGGGAGACCCAGTACTTC. Together with reference TRBV15 and TRBJ2-5, the CDR3 gives the full variable domain: DAMVIQNPRYQVTQFGKPVTLSCSQTLNHNVMYWYQQKSSQAPKLLFHYYDKDFNNEADTPDNFQSRRPNTSFCFLDIRSPGLGDTAMYLCATSRGARGETQYFGPGTRLLVL.

The rearrangement joins TRBV2 to TRBJ1-1; TRBD1 matches 8 bases. V lost 6 bases to trimming and J lost 4 bases; unmatched junction nucleotides: 10. CDR3 size: 15 residues. Germline V gene lookup returns CDR1 SNHLY and CDR2 FYNNEI. The CDR3 spells CASSARQGLGTEAFF. CDR3 coding DNA: TGTGCCAGCAGCGCTAGACAGGGGTTGGGCACTGAAGCTTTCTTT. Together with reference TRBV2 and TRBJ1-1, the CDR3 gives the full variable domain: EPEVTQTPSHQVTQMGQEVILRCVPISNHLYFYWYRQILGQKVEFLVSFYNNEISEKSEIFDDQFSVERPDGSNFTLKIRSTKLEDSAMYFCASSARQGLGTEAFFGQGTRLTVV.

This chain links TRBV29-1 with TRBJ2-7; tentatively, D is TRBD1 or TRBD2 (5 bases each). Germline CDR1 SQVTM, CDR2 ANQGSEA. The CDR3 is 12 amino acids. Trimming left V 4 bases short and J 1 base short, with 8 bases between. This CDR3 is CSVVWGSYEQYF. Written as DNA, the CDR3 is TGCAGCGTTGTATGGGGGTCCTACGAGCAGTACTTC.

This chain connects TRBV30 to TRBJ2-3, with 7 bases fitting TRBD2. The CDR3 spans 16 residues. The trim removed 0 bases at V and 0 bases at J, leaving 6 bases unmatched. Germline lookup yields CDR1 GTSNPN and CDR2 SVGIG (reference sequence). CDR3: CAWSVLRLASTDTQYF. For the CDR3, the DNA is TGTGCCTGGAGTGTACTCAGACTAGCAAGCACAGATACGCAGTATTTT.

This clone was recorded only once. This chain uses TRBV5-8 with TRBJ2-7, with 7 bases fitting TRBD1. This CDR3 has 14 residues. Trimming cost V 3 bases and J 2 bases; bases outside gene matches: 5. Germline values: CDR1 SGHTS, CDR2 YDEGEE. The CDR3 nucleotides are TGTGCCAGCAGCTATTGGGACAGCGCCTACGAGCAGTACTTC. Its protein product is CASSYWDSAYEQYF.

The chain links TRBV28 to TRBJ1-1; possible D gene TRBD1, 5 bases. The CDR3 loop spans 12 amino acids. V dropped 8 bases and J dropped 5 bases, with 12 bases sitting between them. CDR1 MDHEN and CDR2 SYDVKM come from the germline V gene. For the CDR3, the DNA is TGTGCCAGCGTCCAGGGTCCTACTGAAGCTTTCTTT. It codes for CASVQGPTEAFF.

The chain links TRBV10-3 to TRBJ1-2; TRBD1 matches 9 bases. V shed 5 bases, J shed 7 bases, and the junction held 5 bases outside the gene matches. The germline V gene has CDR1 ENHRY and CDR2 SYGVKD. CDR3 length: 13 amino acids. The DNA for the CDR3 is TGTGCCATCAGTCCGACAGGGGGAGGTGGCTACACCTTC. Translating gives CAISPTGGGGYTF.

The chain joins TRBV6-6 to TRBJ1-2; 7 nucleotides match TRBD1. The CDR3 is 13 residues long. V lost 4 bases, J lost 2 bases, and 1 base stayed unmatched. In germline, CDR1 is MNHNY, CDR2 SVGAGI (reference sequence). The CDR3 region is CASSSGQNYGYTF. The CDR3 DNA reads TGTGCCAGCAGTTCGGGACAGAACTATGGCTACACCTTC.

This chain uses TRBV6-5 with TRBJ2-7, with TRBD1 identical over 7 bases. Germline assignment: CDR1 MNHEY and CDR2 SVGAGI. The CDR3 is 14 residues long. V lost 9 bases, J lost 4 bases, and 12 bases stayed unmatched. Here the CDR3 DNA reads TGTGCCAGTTCAACAGGGGCCCTCCCTTACGAGCAGTACTTC. Amino acid sequence: CASSTGALPYEQYF.

The chain is built from TRBV10-3 and TRBJ2-2; 8 bases agree with TRBD2. The trim removed 6 bases at V and 7 bases at J, leaving 7 bases unmatched. This CDR3 region has 14 residues. Germline lookup yields CDR1 ENHRY and CDR2 SYGVKD. The CDR3 spells CAISRTSSIGELFF. The CDR3, as DNA: TGTGCCATCAGCCGGACTAGCTCGATCGGGGAGCTGTTTTTT.

The V and J genes are TRBV29-1 and TRBJ2-1; 7 bases are a match to TRBD2. Germline CDR1 SQVTM, CDR2 ANQGSEA. The CDR3 is 14 residues long. With V trimmed by 7 bases and J by 3 bases, 9 bases remained unmatched. The CDR3: CSAGEREYYNEQFF. In nucleotides, the CDR3 is TGCAGCGCGGGTGAGCGGGAATACTACAATGAGCAGTTCTTC.

The chain recombines TRBV29-1 with TRBJ2-7, with 9 bases identical to TRBD1. There are 14 residues in the CDR3. J lost 3 bases, V lost 6 bases, and 9 bases had no gene match. The germline V gene has CDR1 SQVTM and CDR2 ANQGSEA. CDR3 coding DNA: TGCAGCGTGGGGGGGACAGGGACGAGCTACGAGCAGTACTTC. Residues: CSVGGTGTSYEQYF.

CDR3 nucleotides: TGTGCCAGCAGTCTCCTTTTGAACGAAAAACTGTTTTTT. Translated: CASSLLLNEKLFF. The genes are TRBV6-6 and TRBJ1-4; D gene uncertain. Germline CDR1 MNHNY, CDR2 SVGAGI (reference sequence). V lost 5 bases and J lost 8, with 12 bases in between. CDR3 length equals 13 residues.

The V gene is TRBV4-1, the J gene TRBJ1-3, with 7 bases that match TRBD1. Per the germline V gene, CDR1 is MGHRA and CDR2 is YSYEKL. CDR3 length: 18 amino acids. J gave up 2 bases and V 1 base, and 11 bases lay outside the gene matches. This CDR3 reads CASSQGWREQGPGNTIYF. CDR3 coding DNA: TGCGCCAGCAGCCAAGGGTGGCGGGAACAGGGGCCTGGAAACACCATATATTTT.